These T cell receptor beta chains were read from a single sample in a study of blood T cells in healthy people across ages. MiXCR was run by TCRdb on the 5' RACE reads, yielding one entry per CDR3 protein. The profile covers about 900,000 distinct CDR3 sequences, with 48% appearing a single time and under 15% taken by the ten largest. The specimen was blood. The receptors come from a man aged 25-40 years in good health. Both conserved end residues are part of each CDR3. D genes are given only for firm matches. Not all rows give a size; the values are once, few, many and, for expanded clones, a class.

15 TRBJ1-1 - TRBV9 - CASSVGTSGGTEAFF TGTGCCAGCAGCGTCGGGACTTCCGGAGGGACTGAAGCTTTCTTT
13 TRBJ1-5 TRBD1 TRBV29-1 few CSVGTGGDQPQHF TGCAGCGTAGGGACAGGGGGCGATCAGCCCCAGCATTTT
12 TRBJ1-2 - TRBV12-3/TRBV12-4 - CASRTGVYGYTF TGTGCCAGCAGGACAGGAGTCTATGGCTACACATTC
14 TRBJ1-1 - TRBV6-1 - CASGSDSMNTEAFF TGTGCTAGCGGGTCGGACAGTATGAACACTGAAGCTTTCTTT
13 TRBJ1-5 - TRBV7-2 - CASSFRNNQPQHF TGTGCCAGCAGCTTTAGGAACAATCAGCCCCAGCATTTT
15 TRBJ2-5 - TRBV20-1 - CSAREEALLKETQYF TGCAGTGCTAGAGAGGAGGCCCTCTTGAAAGAGACCCAGTACTTC
15 TRBJ2-1 TRBD1 TRBV9 few CASSVEGATYNEQFF TGTGCCAGCAGCGTAGAGGGGGCTACATACAATGAGCAGTTCTTC
17 TRBJ2-4 - TRBV9 few CASSVEETGLAKNIQYF TGTGCCAGCAGCGTAGAGGAGACAGGCCTAGCCAAAAACATTCAGTACTTC
15 TRBJ2-1 TRBD1 TRBV25-1 - CASSNRRDSYNEQFF TGTGCCAGCAGTAACCGACGGGACAGCTACAATGAGCAGTTCTTC
13 TRBJ2-7 - TRBV5-4 - CASSLGHQYEQYF TGTGCCAGCAGCCTGGGGCATCAGTACGAGCAGTACTTC
15 TRBJ2-1 TRBD2 TRBV11-1 - CASTSVGGRGYEQFF TGTGCCAGCACTTCCGTGGGAGGGCGCGGCTATGAGCAGTTCTTC
15 TRBJ2-6 TRBD1 TRBV7-9 - CASRRQGTGANVLTF TGTGCCAGCAGAAGACAGGGGACCGGGGCCAACGTCCTGACTTTC
14 TRBJ1-1 - TRBV27 few CASRPRPMNTEAFF TGTGCCAGCAGGCCAAGACCAATGAACACTGAAGCTTTCTTT
19 TRBJ1-2 - TRBV21-1 few CASSKVSRIRRLIPLGYTF TGTGCCAGCAGCAAAGTCTCCCGTATCCGGCGTCTAATTCCCCTTGGCTACACCTTC
15 TRBJ2-3 - TRBV7-6 few CASSPRLSRTDTQYF TGTGCCAGCAGCCCCCGCCTTAGTCGGACGGATACGCAGTATTTT
18 TRBJ1-6 - TRBV12-3/TRBV12-4 - CASSYRGHQSSYNSPLHF TGTGCCAGCAGTTACCGGGGACACCAGAGCTCCTATAATTCACCCCTCCACTTT
9 TRBJ1-2 - TRBV7-9 - CASSNELTF TGTGCCAGTTCCAATGAACTCACCTTC
14 TRBJ2-3 TRBD2 TRBV30 - CAWSGSGAIDTQYF TGTGCCTGGAGTGGTAGCGGGGCAATAGATACGCAGTATTTT
15 TRBJ2-3 - TRBV7-2 few CASSSRRDFTDTQYF TGTGCCAGCAGCTCCCGACGAGACTTCACAGATACGCAGTATTTT
11 TRBJ2-5 - TRBV21-1 once CASSPLRTQYF TGTGCCAGCAGCCCCCTGAGGACCCAGTACTTC
15 TRBJ2-7 TRBD2 TRBV10-3 - CAISSPGGDGNEQYF TGTGCCATCAGCTCGCCGGGGGGGGATGGAAATGAGCAGTACTTC
13 TRBJ2-3 - TRBV12-3/TRBV12-4 few CASSRGRTDTQYF TGTGCCAGCAGTCGGGGCCGCACAGATACGCAGTATTTT
16 TRBJ2-3 TRBD2 TRBV7-2 - CASSTGLAGGADTQYF TGTGCCAGCAGCACCGGACTAGCGGGGGGCGCAGATACGCAGTATTTT
16 TRBJ2-7 TRBD2 TRBV18 - CASSPPGLAGPYEQYF TGTGCCAGCTCACCACCCGGACTAGCGGGGCCCTACGAGCAGTACTTC
15 TRBJ2-7 TRBD1 TRBV6-2/TRBV6-3 - CASRDGTGRAYEQYF TGTGCCAGCAGAGACGGGACAGGAAGGGCCTACGAGCAGTACTTC
15 TRBJ1-2 - TRBV4-2 few CASSSKGDAAYGYTF TGTGCCAGCAGCAGTAAAGGGGACGCGGCCTATGGCTACACCTTC
14 TRBJ2-1 TRBD2 TRBV5-1 few CASSLAGGYDEQFF TGCGCCAGCAGCTTAGCGGGGGGTTATGATGAGCAGTTCTTC
15 TRBJ1-1 TRBD1 TRBV7-9 once CASSFGSTGSTEAFF TGTGCCAGCAGCTTTGGTTCGACAGGGTCCACTGAAGCTTTCTTT
18 TRBJ2-3 TRBD2 TRBV7-6 - CASSPEGTSGGTTDTQYF TGTGCCAGCAGCCCAGAGGGGACTAGCGGGGGGACCACAGATACGCAGTATTTT
16 TRBJ1-1 TRBD1 TRBV4-1 - CASSHVGQGAQDEAFF TGCGCCAGCAGCCACGTCGGACAGGGGGCGCAGGATGAAGCTTTCTTT
14 TRBJ2-7 - TRBV6-6 - CASSYSSLVHEQYF TGTGCCAGCAGTTACTCAAGTTTGGTCCACGAGCAGTACTTC
12 TRBJ2-3 TRBD1 TRBV4-1 few CASSARTGTQYF TGCGCCAGCAGCGCCCGGACAGGGACGCAGTATTTT
13 TRBJ2-5 - TRBV19 - CASRFQGGNEQYF TGTGCCAGTAGGTTTCAGGGGGGCAATGAGCAGTACTTC
12 TRBJ1-2 - TRBV20-1 - CSARPDNYGYTF TGCAGTGCTCGTCCGGACAACTATGGCTACACCTTC
18 TRBJ1-6 TRBD1 TRBV4-3 few CASSQDRGGDLYNSPLHF TGCGCCAGCAGCCAAGATCGAGGGGGCGATCTCTATAATTCACCCCTCCACTTT
14 TRBJ1-1 - TRBV10-3 - CAIRTTRQNTEAFF TGTGCCATCAGGACCACCCGACAGAACACTGAAGCTTTCTTT
15 TRBJ2-3 TRBD2 TRBV6-6 once CASRGLAVAADTQYF TGTGCCAGCAGGGGACTAGCGGTGGCTGCAGATACGCAGTATTTT
16 TRBJ2-2 - TRBV11-1 - CASSLGSGARTGELFF TGTGCCAGCAGCTTAGGTTCAGGGGCACGGACCGGGGAGCTGTTTTTT
15 TRBJ2-7 - TRBV4-2 few CASSQDLSAPYEQYF TGTGCCAGCAGCCAAGATTTGTCAGCCCCCTACGAGCAGTACTTC
15 TRBJ1-1 - TRBV7-9 - CASSSSGGGWTEAFF TGTGCCAGCAGCTCGTCCGGGGGGGGGTGGACTGAAGCTTTCTTT
15 TRBJ1-2 - TRBV7-6 few CASSLERWQGHGYTF TGTGCCAGCAGCTTAGAGCGGTGGCAGGGCCATGGCTACACCTTC
18 TRBJ2-7 TRBD2 TRBV11-2 - CASSLGGSGRGRDYEQYF TGTGCCAGCAGCTTAGGGGGTAGCGGGAGAGGCCGAGACTACGAGCAGTACTTC
14 TRBJ1-2 - TRBV6-6 - CASSYRTSSEGYTF TGTGCCAGCAGTTACCGAACCTCTTCCGAGGGCTACACCTTC
15 TRBJ2-7 TRBD1 TRBV4-1 - CASSPRDSMVYEQYF TGCGCCAGCAGCCCCCGGGACAGTATGGTTTACGAGCAGTACTTC
17 TRBJ2-5 TRBD2 TRBV3-1 few CASSQDKSRGGQETQYF TGTGCCAGCAGCCAAGATAAGTCGCGGGGGGGACAAGAGACCCAGTACTTC
14 TRBJ2-3 - TRBV9 - CASSVGQNTDTQYF TGTGCCAGCAGCGTGGGACAAAACACAGATACGCAGTATTTT
12 TRBJ2-1 - TRBV27 few CASSLLGREQFF TGTGCCAGCAGTTTACTAGGCCGGGAGCAGTTCTTC
18 TRBJ2-6 - TRBV5-1 - CASSLGGAGTSGANVLTF TGCGCCAGCAGCTTGGGGGGCGCAGGTACCTCTGGGGCCAACGTCCTGACTTTC
14 TRBJ1-6 - TRBV7-9 many CASSLGRDNSPLHF TGTGCCAGCAGCTTAGGTCGGGATAATTCACCCCTCCACTTT
14 TRBJ1-1 - TRBV27 few CASAKGGKLTEAFF TGTGCCAGTGCTAAGGGAGGGAAGCTTACTGAAGCTTTCTTT
15 TRBJ2-7 TRBD1 TRBV12-3/TRBV12-4 - CASSPTGGVGNEQYF TGTGCCAGCAGTCCGACAGGGGGAGTGGGCAATGAGCAGTACTTC
15 TRBJ2-2 - TRBV6-1 - CASKGGVLIAGELFF TGTGCCAGCAAAGGGGGGGTTCTGATAGCCGGGGAGCTGTTTTTT
18 TRBJ1-4 - TRBV11-3 - CASSLDRGGSATNEKLFF TGTGCCAGCAGCTTAGATCGCGGAGGGTCTGCAACTAATGAAAAACTGTTTTTT